The 8 T cell receptor beta chains below all came from one sample that was sequenced in a study of OX40 agonist ivuxolimab in advanced cancers. Data came from immunoSEQ multiplex PCR; TCRdb stores just in-frame clones and leaves some out. The data hold around 65,000 clones, with more than 85% observed a single time. The sample in question was CD4+ or CD8+ T cells sorted from blood, obtained in a trial of the OX40 agonist ivuxolimab. Receptors were obtained from an adult with an advanced solid tumor such as melanoma, head and neck, liver or kidney cancer.

This clone was seen a single time. The chain links TRBV4-1 to TRBJ2-1, with 10 bases matching TRBD2. The CDR3 is 17 residues long. V was clipped by 3 bases and J by 3 bases; unmatched bases: 8. Germline V gives CDR1 MGHRA, CDR2 YSYEKL. DNA for the CDR3: TGCGCCAGCAGCCAGGACGCGGGACTAGCGAACTACAATGAGCAGTTCTTC. Translation gives CASSQDAGLANYNEQFF.

V is TRBV14 and J is TRBJ2-1; D not certain. From germline, CDR1 is SGHDN and CDR2 FVKESK. Between the trimmed V and J ends, which lost 4 bases and 3 bases, there was a span of 7 bases. This CDR3 is built from 13 residues. Written as DNA, the CDR3 is TGTGCCAGCAGCCCGCCTAGCTACAATGAGCAGTTCTTC. This translates into CASSPPSYNEQFF.

This clone appeared a few times. V is TRBV19 and J is TRBJ2-4; TRBD1 matches at 8 bases. Trimming at V came to 6 bases and at J to 1 base, leaving 5 bases not matched to a gene. The CDR3 spans 15 residues. Looked up from germline, CDR1 is LNHDA and CDR2 is SQIVND (reference sequence). As DNA, the CDR3 is TGTGCCAGTAGGGACAGGGCCTTGGCCAAAAACATTCAGTACTTC. Translating gives CASRDRALAKNIQYF. Full variable domain (outside the CDR3, taken from reference TRBV19 and TRBJ2-4): DGGITQSPKYLFRKEGQNVTLSCEQNLNHDAMYWYRQDPGQGLRLIYYSQIVNDFQKGDIAEGYSVSREKKESFPLTVTSAQKNPTAFYLCASRDRALAKNIQYFGAGTRLSVL.

The CDR3 sequence is CATQTDRYEQYF. The CDR3 region has the DNA TGTGCAACCCAGACGGATCGCTACGAGCAGTACTTC. The chain is built from TRBV6-1 and TRBJ2-7; D gene ambiguous. CDR3 length: 12 amino acids. Germline-derived CDR1 and CDR2 are MNHNS and SASEGT.

The chain employs TRBV5-1 and TRBJ2-2; no clear D gene. Germline V gives CDR1 SGHRS, CDR2 YFSETQ. The CDR3 extends over 12 amino acids. Trimming stripped 0 bases from V and 7 bases from J, with 4 bases between. CDR3 coding DNA: TGCGCCAGCAGCTTGGAGGTCGGGGAGCTGTTTTTT. Protein: CASSLEVGELFF. Supplemented by reference TRBV5-1 and TRBJ2-2, the full variable domain reads KAGVTQTPRYLIKTRGQQVTLSCSPISGHRSVSWYQQTPGQGLQFLFEYFSETQRNKGNFPGRFSGRQFSNSRSEMNVSTLELGDSALYLCASSLEVGELFFGEGSRLTVL.

The rearrangement links TRBV27 to TRBJ2-3, with D perhaps being TRBD1 or TRBD2 (7 bases each). Trimming took 6 bases from V and 3 from J, leaving 13 bases between them. The CDR3 consists of 14 residues. Germline V gene lookup returns CDR1 MNHEY and CDR2 SMNVEV (reference sequence). The chain's CDR3 is CASSRGGFTDTQYF. DNA of the CDR3: TGTGCCAGCAGCAGGGGGGGGTTTACAGATACGCAGTATTTT.

This chain uses TRBV2 with TRBJ1-2; no definite D call. The V and J ends lost 2 bases and 0 bases respectively, with 7 bases between them. The CDR3 is 14 residues long. Looked up from germline, CDR1 is SNHLY and CDR2 is FYNNEI. The CDR3 bases are TGTGCCAGCAGTGAAATGTGGACTAACTATGGCTACACCTTC. It yields the protein CASSEMWTNYGYTF.

The chain is built from TRBV14 and TRBJ1-6; D is uncertain. V was trimmed by 0 bases and J by 10 bases, leaving 19 bases between them. The germline V gene has CDR1 SGHDN and CDR2 FVKESK. This CDR3 spans 17 amino acids. DNA of the CDR3: TGTGCCAGCAGCCAAGAACCTGCGGTCAGAGGAGGATCACCCCTCCACTTT. Its protein is CASSQEPAVRGGSPLHF.